Given below is one TCR beta chain in context. The germline V gene encodes CDR1 SGHNT and CDR2 YYREEE (reference sequence). V lost 0 bases, J lost 5 bases, and 8 bases stayed unmatched. The CDR3 is 17 residues long. The data are from a study of blood T cell repertoires in COVID-19. Study context: Donors in the United States, Italy and Spain gave samples during acute or convalescent COVID-19. The cDNA or gDNA used as material had been derived from T cells, B-cell-depleted T cells, or PBMCs.

The authors' processing: Estimation of nucleated cell counts relied on the amplification of reference gene primers. Sequenced by immunoSEQ multiplex PCR; TCRdb stores in-frame clones only, minus some. For V, J and clone size, that table is used; D and trimming come from the DNA. The sample has about 140,000 clones, 70% to 90% seen once. J is TRBJ2-3 and V is TRBV5-4; 11 bases agree with TRBD2. The receptor was derived from a human donor in a cohort sampled during active COVID-19. The sequenced material came from peripheral blood. The CDR3 region has the DNA TGTGCCAGCAGCTTGGCCGGTAGCGGGGGGGCCGGAGATACGCAGTATTTT. Translated, it gives CASSLAGSGGAGDTQYF.